The 8 T cell receptor beta chains presented below share a single source sample, sequenced in a study of molecular identifiers for immune sequencing clone quantification. TCRdb passed the PCR reads through MiXCR, listing each CDR3 protein once. The data show 30,000 to 40,000 distinct CDR3 sequences, approximately 19% seen once. The specimen was naive CD8+ T cells from blood, with Jurkat cell RNA spiked in. As for subset: FACS-sorted CD8+CD4-CCR7+CD45RA+ naive T cells. Receptors originate from a human donor in good health. Some libraries in this study had Jurkat cell RNA spiked in.

At least ten counts were recorded for this clonotype. This chain connects TRBV6-2 or TRBV6-3 to TRBJ1-3; D is unclear. CDR3 length equals 14 residues. Germline lookup yields CDR1 MNHEY and CDR2 SVGEGT. V was cut by 2 bases and J by 4 bases, with 9 bases left in between. CDR3 sequence: CASSYQVSGNTIYF. In nucleotides, the CDR3 is TGTGCCAGCAGTTACCAGGTATCCGGAAACACCATATATTTT.

This clonotype was counted ten times or more. The chain recombines TRBV24-1 with TRBJ2-3; TRBD2 matches 7 bases. The CDR3 extends over 15 amino acids. V was pared by 7 bases and J by 0 bases, with 6 bases of the junction left unmatched. The germline CDR1 and CDR2 sequences are KGHDR and SFDVKD. CDR3 nucleotides: TGTGCCACCAGCGGCTTAGCGGGTAGCACAGATACGCAGTATTTT. This sequence encodes CATSGLAGSTDTQYF.

This chain uses TRBV19 with TRBJ2-7, with D possibly TRBD1 on 6 matching bases. V was pared by 8 bases and J by 3 bases, with 17 bases between. The germline CDR1 and CDR2 sequences are LNHDA and SQIVND (reference sequence). The CDR3 length is 14 residues. As DNA, the CDR3 is TGTGCCAGTGGACCCCCAGGGGCGAACTACGAGCAGTACTTC. This codes for CASGPPGANYEQYF.

To note about this clonotype: One base away lies a much larger clone, so this may be a sequencing read error. V usage is TRBV4-3 and J usage is TRBJ2-1, with D hard to call. From germline, CDR1 is LGHNA and CDR2 YSLEER. The CDR3 length is 12 residues. The CDR3 loop is CASSAKHNGQFF. The CDR3 region has the DNA TGCGCCAGCAGCGCCAAGCACAATGGGCAGTTCTTC.

By frequency in the sample, this clonotype is medium-sized. This sequence joins TRBV7-9 and TRBJ2-3; the D is unclear. The CDR3 length is 11 residues. V lost 6 bases and J 4 bases, leaving 5 bases between the germline ends. In germline, CDR1 is SEHNR, CDR2 FQNEAQ (reference sequence). The CDR3 DNA reads as TGTGCCAGCAGTCTGCCAGATACGCAGTATTTT. Translation gives CASSLPDTQYF.

This clonotype was found many times. The gene calls are TRBV11-1 and TRBJ2-3; tentative D call: TRBD2 (6 bases). Germline lookup yields CDR1 SGHAT and CDR2 FQDESV (reference sequence). The V end lost 5 bases, the J end lost 4 bases, and 19 bases lay between the germline ends. This CDR3 contains 16 residues. This CDR3 reads CASSRTIGGFPDTQYF. DNA of the CDR3: TGTGCCAGCAGCCGGACTATTGGCGGGTTCCCAGATACGCAGTATTTT.

The rearrangement joins TRBV4-3 to TRBJ2-7, with D perhaps matching TRBD1 (6 bases). Trimming removed 3 bases at V and 2 bases at J, with 20 bases between. This CDR3 spans 17 amino acids. Germline CDR1 and CDR2: LGHNA and YSLEER. Here the CDR3 reads CASSHHLSGTLAYEQYF. DNA for the CDR3: TGCGCCAGCAGCCACCACCTCTCCGGGACACTCGCCTACGAGCAGTACTTC.

This clonotype was counted many times. The chain couples TRBV5-1 to TRBJ2-3; perhaps TRBD1 as D (6 bases). Germline V lookup: CDR1 SGHRS, CDR2 YFSETQ. V was cut by 3 bases and J by 0 bases, with 11 bases left in between. The CDR3 is 15 residues long. CDR3 in amino acids: CASSYPGASTDTQYF. CDR3 sequence (DNA): TGCGCCAGCAGCTACCCAGGGGCTAGCACAGATACGCAGTATTTT.